This record covers a single T cell receptor (beta chain). This could be a read error, since a much larger clone is one nucleotide away. The data derive from a study of PD-L1 blockade in urothelial cancer. In germline, CDR1 is GTSNPN, CDR2 SVGIG (reference sequence). The CDR3 runs to 13 residues. Trimming took off 3 bases at V and 1 base at J, with 4 bases between the two ends. Method: immunoSEQ multiplex PCR; TCRdb's copy keeps in-frame clones and lacks some. Among over 65,000 clones listed, about 90% were seen once. Time point meaning: pretreatment peripheral blood. Source: PBMCs, taken around atezolizumab (anti-PD-L1) treatment. The V gene is TRBV30, the J gene TRBJ2-6; D is unresolved. The TCR comes from a man in his sixties or seventies with urothelial cancer. CDR3 bases: TGTGCCTGGAGCCCATCTGGGGCCAACGTCCTGACTTTC. This translates into CAWSPSGANVLTF.